A selection of T cell receptor beta chains follows, all from one sample in a study of T cell repertoires in cytomegalovirus infection. A single record per CDR3 protein comes from TCRdb applying MiXCR to the reads. The sample shows about 740,000 distinct CDR3 sequences, 35% to 45% of them seen only once. Sequencing was carried out using PBMCs. These receptors were obtained from a human donor in good health (CMV status not recorded). Some clones in this sample may be carry-over from other donors' samples. The CDR3 runs from the conserved cysteine through the conserved F or W. The D gene is left open where the match is weak. Only part of the rows carry a size: once, few, many, or a class if the clone is expanded.

TRBJ2-7 | few | TRBV7-2 | NA | TGTGCCAGCAGCCGAAAGACCGCGTTTGAGCAGTACTTC | CASSRKTAFEQYF
TRBJ1-1 | few | TRBV19 | NA | TGTGCCAGTACCAAAGGGAGAAACGGTCTTGGTGAAGCTTTCTTT | CASTKGRNGLGEAFF
TRBJ2-6 | NA | TRBV28 | NA | TGTGCCAGCAGTTTAGGTCCCAACTCTGGGGCCAACGTCCTGACTTTC | CASSLGPNSGANVLTF
TRBJ1-5 | NA | TRBV9 | TRBD1 | TGTGCCAGCAGCGTAGGTGGGACAGGGGACCAGCCCCAGCATTTT | CASSVGGTGDQPQHF
TRBJ2-5 | NA | TRBV10-2 | TRBD2 | TGCGCCAGCAGTGAGGGGGCGGGGGGCCCAGCGACCCAGTACTTC | CASSEGAGGPATQYF
TRBJ1-5 | many | TRBV20-1 | NA | TGCAGTGCTAGAGTGGGACGGGGTAGCAATCAGCCCCAGCATTTT | CSARVGRGSNQPQHF
TRBJ2-1 | many | TRBV7-2 | NA | TGTGCCAGCAGCCTACCTGGGACTTTCTACAATGAGCAGTTCTTC | CASSLPGTFYNEQFF
TRBJ2-4 | NA | TRBV29-1 | NA | TGCAGCGTTGAAGATCCGTGGAGGGCCAAAAACATTCAGTACTTC | CSVEDPWRAKNIQYF
TRBJ2-1 | NA | TRBV28 | TRBD2 | TGTGCCAGCAGCTTGGACGGGAGGGCCTCCTACAATGAGCAGTTCTTC | CASSLDGRASYNEQFF
TRBJ2-7 | NA | TRBV6-6 | NA | TGTGCCAGCAGTTACGGATTACTGTTGAAAGAGCAGTACTTC | CASSYGLLLKEQYF
TRBJ1-5 | NA | TRBV18 | TRBD1 | TGTGCCAGCAGCGACGGGACAGGCCCCCATCAGCCCCAGCATTTT | CASSDGTGPHQPQHF
TRBJ1-5 | NA | TRBV7-9 | NA | TGTGCCAGCAGCCACGGGGGTAGAGGGGCCTATCAGCCCCAGCATTTT | CASSHGGRGAYQPQHF
TRBJ1-2 | many | TRBV11-2 | NA | TGTGCCAGCAGCTTGGAGCCCAATTCGAACTATGGCTACACCTTC | CASSLEPNSNYGYTF
TRBJ2-3 | once | TRBV19 | NA | TGTGCCAGTAGTATTATTAGCGGTTCTAGCACAGATACGCAGTATTTT | CASSIISGSSTDTQYF
TRBJ1-1 | NA | TRBV30 | NA | TGTGCCTGGAGCGACGGGACCGTAAACACTGAAGCTTTCTTT | CAWSDGTVNTEAFF
TRBJ1-6 | NA | TRBV27 | NA | TGTGCCAGCAGCTGGACAGACAGTTTAAATTCACCCCTCCACTTT | CASSWTDSLNSPLHF
TRBJ1-2 | NA | TRBV28 | NA | TGTGCCAGCGGGTTACCTACTAACTATGGCTACACCTTC | CASGLPTNYGYTF
TRBJ1-2 | NA | TRBV14 | NA | TGTGCCAGCAGCCGAACTAACAGCCGCTATGGCTACACCTTC | CASSRTNSRYGYTF
TRBJ2-2 | NA | TRBV6-6 | TRBD2 | TGTGCCAGCAGTCGAGGGGGAGGAGTAGCGGGAACTGGTTTCACCGGGGAGCTGTTTTTT | CASSRGGGVAGTGFTGELFF
TRBJ1-1 | few | TRBV19 | NA | TGTGCCAGTAGTATAAGTTCTGGGACTGAAGCTTTCTTT | CASSISSGTEAFF
TRBJ2-7 | NA | TRBV5-1 | TRBD1 | TGCGCCAGCAGCGTCGGACAGGGGGTAAACTACGAGCAGTACTTC | CASSVGQGVNYEQYF
TRBJ1-5 | many | TRBV27 | NA | TGTGCCAGCGCGGGCAGGGCGAGCAATCAGCCCCAGCATTTT | CASAGRASNQPQHF
TRBJ2-7 | many | TRBV28 | TRBD2 | TGTGCCAGCAGCCGACCCGGGGGACTACGACCCTACGAGCAGTACTTC | CASSRPGGLRPYEQYF
TRBJ2-7 | once | TRBV28 | NA | TGTGCCAGCAGTTCGACCCAGCCGTACTTC | CASSSTQPYF
TRBJ2-1 | NA | TRBV20-1 | TRBD2 | TGCAGTGCCATAAGCGGACTAGCGGCCCACAATGAGCAGTTCTTC | CSAISGLAAHNEQFF